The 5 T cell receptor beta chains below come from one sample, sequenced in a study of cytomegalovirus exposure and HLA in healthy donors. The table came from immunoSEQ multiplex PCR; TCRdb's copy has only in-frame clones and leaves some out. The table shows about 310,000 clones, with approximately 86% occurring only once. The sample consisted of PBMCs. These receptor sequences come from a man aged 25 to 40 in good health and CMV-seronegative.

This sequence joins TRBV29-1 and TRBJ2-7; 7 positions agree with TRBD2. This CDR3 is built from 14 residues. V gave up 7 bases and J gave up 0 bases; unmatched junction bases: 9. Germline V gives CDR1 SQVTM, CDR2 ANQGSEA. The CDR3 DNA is TGCAGCGCTGGGGGGGGTCAAACCTCCTACGAGCAGTACTTC. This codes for CSAGGGQTSYEQYF.

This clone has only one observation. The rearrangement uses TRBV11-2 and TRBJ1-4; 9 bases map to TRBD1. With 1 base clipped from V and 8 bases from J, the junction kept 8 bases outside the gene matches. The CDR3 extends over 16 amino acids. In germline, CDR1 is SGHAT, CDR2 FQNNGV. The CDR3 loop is CASSLAGGGQGEKLFF. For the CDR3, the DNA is TGTGCCAGCAGCTTAGCAGGTGGGGGACAGGGAGAAAAACTGTTTTTT.

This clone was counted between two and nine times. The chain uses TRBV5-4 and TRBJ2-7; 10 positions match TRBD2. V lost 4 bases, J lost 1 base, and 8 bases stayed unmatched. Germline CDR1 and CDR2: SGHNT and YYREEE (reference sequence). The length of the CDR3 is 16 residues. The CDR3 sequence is CASSPFSGGGSYEQYF. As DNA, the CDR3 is TGTGCCAGCAGCCCGTTCAGCGGGGGGGGATCCTACGAGCAGTACTTC.

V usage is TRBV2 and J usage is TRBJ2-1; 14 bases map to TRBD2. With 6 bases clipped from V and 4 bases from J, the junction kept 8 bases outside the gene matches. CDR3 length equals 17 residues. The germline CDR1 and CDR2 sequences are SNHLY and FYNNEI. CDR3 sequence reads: CASRGTSGGITYNEQFF. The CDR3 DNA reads TGTGCCAGCAGAGGGACTAGCGGGGGTATCACATACAATGAGCAGTTCTTC.

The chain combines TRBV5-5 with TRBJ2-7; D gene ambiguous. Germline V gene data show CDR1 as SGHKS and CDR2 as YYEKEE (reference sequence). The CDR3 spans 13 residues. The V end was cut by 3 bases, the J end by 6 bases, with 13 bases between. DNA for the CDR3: TGTGCCAGCAGCTCGATCGTCTTCAGCGAGCAGTACTTC. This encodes CASSSIVFSEQYF.